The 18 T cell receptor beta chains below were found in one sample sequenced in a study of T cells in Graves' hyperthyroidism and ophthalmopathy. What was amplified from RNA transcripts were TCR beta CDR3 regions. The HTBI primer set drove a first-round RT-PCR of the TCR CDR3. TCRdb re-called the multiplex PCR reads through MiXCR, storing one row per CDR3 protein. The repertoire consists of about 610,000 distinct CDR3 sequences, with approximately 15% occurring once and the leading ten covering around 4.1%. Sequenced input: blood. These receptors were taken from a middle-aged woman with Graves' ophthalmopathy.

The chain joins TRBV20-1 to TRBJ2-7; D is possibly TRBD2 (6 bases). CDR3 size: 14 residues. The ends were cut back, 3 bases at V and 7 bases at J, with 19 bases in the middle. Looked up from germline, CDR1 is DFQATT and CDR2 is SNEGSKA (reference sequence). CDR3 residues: CSARGGTRYEEQYF. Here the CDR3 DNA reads TGCAGTGCTAGGGGCGGGACTCGATATGAAGAGCAGTACTTC.

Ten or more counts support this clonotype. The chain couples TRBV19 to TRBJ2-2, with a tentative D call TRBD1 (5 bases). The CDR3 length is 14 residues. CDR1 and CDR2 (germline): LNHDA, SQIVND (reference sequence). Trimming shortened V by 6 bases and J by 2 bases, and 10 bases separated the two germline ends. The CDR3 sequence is CASRTDTNTGELFF. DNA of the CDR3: TGTGCCAGTAGGACGGACACAAACACCGGGGAGCTGTTTTTT.

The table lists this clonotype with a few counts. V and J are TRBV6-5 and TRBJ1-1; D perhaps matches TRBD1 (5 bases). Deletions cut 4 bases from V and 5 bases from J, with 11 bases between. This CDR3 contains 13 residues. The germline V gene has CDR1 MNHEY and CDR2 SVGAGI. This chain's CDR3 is CASSWGGRTEAFF. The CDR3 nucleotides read TGTGCCAGCAGTTGGGGCGGGCGGACTGAAGCTTTCTTT.

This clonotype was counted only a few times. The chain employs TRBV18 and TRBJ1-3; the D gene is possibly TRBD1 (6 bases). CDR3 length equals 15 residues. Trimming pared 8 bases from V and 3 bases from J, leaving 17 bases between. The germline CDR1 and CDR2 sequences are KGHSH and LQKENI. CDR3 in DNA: TGTGCCAGCGGCACGAAGACAGGACGTGGAAACACCATATATTTT. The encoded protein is CASGTKTGRGNTIYF.

The CDR3 DNA sequence: TGTGCCAGCAGGAAACAGGGGGACGGGACTGAAGCTTTCTTT. Translation: CASRKQGDGTEAFF. The chain carries TRBV6-1 and TRBJ1-1, with 8 bases fitting TRBD1. V was pared by 6 bases and J by 5 bases, with 8 bases of the junction left unmatched. CDR1 and CDR2 (germline): MNHNS, SASEGT. This CDR3 has 14 amino acids.

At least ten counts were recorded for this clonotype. The CDR3 coding sequence is TGTGCCAGCAGTTCCCGTTCGTCTGGGGGGTACGAGCAGTACTTC. It yields the protein CASSSRSSGGYEQYF. J is TRBJ2-7 and V is TRBV6-5; D is possibly TRBD2 (6 bases). The V gene lost 4 bases and the J gene lost 4 bases, with 17 bases spanning the gap. Germline V CDR1 and CDR2: MNHEY, SVGAGI. The CDR3 runs 15 residues.

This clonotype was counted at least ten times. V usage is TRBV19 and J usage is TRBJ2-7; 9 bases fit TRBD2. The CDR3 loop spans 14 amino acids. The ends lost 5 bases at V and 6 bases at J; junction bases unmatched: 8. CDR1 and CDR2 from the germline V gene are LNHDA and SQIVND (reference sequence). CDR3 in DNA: TGTGCCAGTAGTCCCCGGGTAGCGGGAGCCGAGCAGTACTTC. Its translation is CASSPRVAGAEQYF. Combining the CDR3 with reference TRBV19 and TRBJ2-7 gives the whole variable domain DGGITQSPKYLFRKEGQNVTLSCEQNLNHDAMYWYRQDPGQGLRLIYYSQIVNDFQKGDIAEGYSVSREKKESFPLTVTSAQKNPTAFYLCASSPRVAGAEQYFGPGTRLTVT.

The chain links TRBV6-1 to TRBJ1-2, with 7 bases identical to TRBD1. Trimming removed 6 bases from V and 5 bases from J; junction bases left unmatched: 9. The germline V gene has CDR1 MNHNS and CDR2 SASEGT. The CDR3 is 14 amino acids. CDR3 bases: TGTGCCAGCAGCCCTAACCGGGACAGTTATGGCTACACCTTC. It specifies CASSPNRDSYGYTF.

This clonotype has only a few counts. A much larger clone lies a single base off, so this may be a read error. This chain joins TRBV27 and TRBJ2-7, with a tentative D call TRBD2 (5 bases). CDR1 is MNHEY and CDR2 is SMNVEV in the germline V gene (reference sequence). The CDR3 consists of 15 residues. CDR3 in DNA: TGTGCCAGCAGCTACTCTGAGGGATTTTACTACAAGCAGTACTTC. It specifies CASSYSEGFYYKQYF.

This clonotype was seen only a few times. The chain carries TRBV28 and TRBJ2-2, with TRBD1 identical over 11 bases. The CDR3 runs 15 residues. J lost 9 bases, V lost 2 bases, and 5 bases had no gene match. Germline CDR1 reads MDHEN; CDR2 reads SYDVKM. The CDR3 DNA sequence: TGTGCCAGCAGTTTAGGGGGACAGGGGGTCCGGGAGCTGTTTTTT. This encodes CASSLGGQGVRELFF.

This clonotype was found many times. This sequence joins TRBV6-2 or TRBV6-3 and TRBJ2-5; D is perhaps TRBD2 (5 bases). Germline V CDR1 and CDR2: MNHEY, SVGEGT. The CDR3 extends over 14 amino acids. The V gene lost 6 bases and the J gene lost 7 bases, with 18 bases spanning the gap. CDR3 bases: TGTGCCAGCAGGATACCGGAGGCGATCGGGACCCAGTACTTC. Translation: CASRIPEAIGTQYF.

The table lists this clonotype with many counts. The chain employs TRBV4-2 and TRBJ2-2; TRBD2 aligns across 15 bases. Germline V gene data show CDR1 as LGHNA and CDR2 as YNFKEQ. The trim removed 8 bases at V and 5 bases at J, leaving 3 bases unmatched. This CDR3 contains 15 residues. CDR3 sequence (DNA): TGTGCCAGCGGACTAGCGGGAGGGGGGACCGGGGAGCTGTTTTTT. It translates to CASGLAGGGTGELFF.

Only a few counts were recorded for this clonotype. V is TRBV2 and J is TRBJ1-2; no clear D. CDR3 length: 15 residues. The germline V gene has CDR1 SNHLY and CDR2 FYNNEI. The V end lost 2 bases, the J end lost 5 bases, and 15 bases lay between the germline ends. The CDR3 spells CASSERASLSYGYTF. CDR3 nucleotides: TGTGCCAGCAGTGAAAGGGCCAGTTTGAGTTATGGCTACACCTTC.

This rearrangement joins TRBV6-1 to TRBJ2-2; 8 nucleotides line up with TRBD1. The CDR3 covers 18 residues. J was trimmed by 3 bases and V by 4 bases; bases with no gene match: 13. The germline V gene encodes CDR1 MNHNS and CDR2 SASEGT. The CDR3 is CASSAQGAVITDTGELFF. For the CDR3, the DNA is TGTGCCAGCAGTGCGCAGGGGGCTGTTATAACGGACACCGGGGAGCTGTTTTTT.

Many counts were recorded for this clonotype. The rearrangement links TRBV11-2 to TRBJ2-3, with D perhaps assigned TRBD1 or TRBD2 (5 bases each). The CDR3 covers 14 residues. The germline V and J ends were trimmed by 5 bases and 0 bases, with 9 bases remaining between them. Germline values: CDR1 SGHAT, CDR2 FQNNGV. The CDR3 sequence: CASSQRDSTDTQYF. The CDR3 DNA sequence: TGTGCCAGCAGCCAACGGGACAGCACAGATACGCAGTATTTT.

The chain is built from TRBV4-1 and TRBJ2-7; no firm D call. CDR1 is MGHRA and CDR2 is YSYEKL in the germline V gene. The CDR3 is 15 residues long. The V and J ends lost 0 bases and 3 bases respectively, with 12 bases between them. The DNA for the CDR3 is TGCGCCAGCAGCCAAGAAACGGGTCAGCTCTACGAGCAGTACTTC. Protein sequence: CASSQETGQLYEQYF.

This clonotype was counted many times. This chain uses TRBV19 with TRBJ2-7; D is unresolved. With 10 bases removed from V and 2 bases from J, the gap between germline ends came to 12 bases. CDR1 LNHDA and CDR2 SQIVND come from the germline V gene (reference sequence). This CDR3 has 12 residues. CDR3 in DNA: TGTGCCACCAAGGACGGAGCCTACGAGCAGTACTTC. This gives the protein CATKDGAYEQYF.

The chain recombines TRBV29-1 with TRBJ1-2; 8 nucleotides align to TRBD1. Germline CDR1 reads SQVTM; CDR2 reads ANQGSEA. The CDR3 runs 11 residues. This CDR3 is CTTQGAYGYTF. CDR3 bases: TGCACCACTCAGGGGGCCTATGGCTACACCTTC. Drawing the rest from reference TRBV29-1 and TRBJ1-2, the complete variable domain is SAVISQKPSRDICQRGTSLTIQCQVDSQVTMMFWYRQQPGQSLTLIATANQGSEATYESGFVIDKFPISRPNLTFSTLTVSNMSPEDSSIYLCTTQGAYGYTFGSGTRLTVV.